What follows are 27 T cell receptor beta chains derived from one specimen sequenced in a study of shared clonotypes between healthy human individuals. TCRdb keeps only in-frame clones here, not all; method: immunoSEQ multiplex PCR. The table shows about 2.3 million clones, with 85% to 95% occurring only once. Sequencing input: naive CD4+ T cells from PBMCs. Subset defined: CD45RA+ positively selected. All receptors derive from a young man in good health. Some clones in this sample may be carry-over from other donors' samples.

This clone was seen once. The DNA of the CDR3 is TGTGCCAGCAGCTTAATCGGACTAGCGGACTCCAATGAGCAGTTCTTC. Its translation is CASSLIGLADSNEQFF. The rearrangement links TRBV7-3 to TRBJ2-1; 10 bases agree with TRBD2. The CDR3 length is 16 residues. J gave up 6 bases and V 1 base, and 6 bases lay outside the gene matches. The germline CDR1 and CDR2 sequences are SGHTA and FQGTGA.

J is TRBJ1-5 and V is TRBV19, with D unresolved. There are 16 residues in the CDR3. The germline V gene encodes CDR1 LNHDA and CDR2 SQIVND (reference sequence). Trimming cost V 3 bases and J 7 bases, with 19 bases left between them. The CDR3 sequence: CASSIDGSGIFQPQHF. The CDR3 nucleotides are TGTGCCAGTAGTATTGACGGCTCGGGGATCTTCCAGCCCCAGCATTTT.

The V gene is TRBV9, the J gene TRBJ1-6; TRBD1 might be the D (6 bases). Between the trimmed V and J ends, which lost 2 bases and 10 bases, there was a span of 13 bases. CDR1 and CDR2 from the germline V gene are SGDLS and YYNGEE. This CDR3 has 14 amino acids. Here the CDR3 reads CASSVRGGQSPLHF. Written as DNA, the CDR3 is TGTGCCAGCAGCGTTCGGGGGGGACAATCACCCCTCCACTTT.

In this sample, this clone turned up once. The V gene is TRBV27, the J gene TRBJ2-3; TRBD1 matches at 9 bases. The V segment lost 4 bases and the J segment 2 bases; nucleotides outside the gene matches: 10. The germline gives CDR1 MNHEY, CDR2 SMNVEV (reference sequence). The CDR3 contains 17 residues. The CDR3 reads CASSSLRDRAFTDTQYF. In nucleotides, the CDR3 is TGTGCCAGCAGTTCCCTCCGGGACAGGGCTTTCACAGATACGCAGTATTTT.

Turning to this clone: Its ends do not fully match the called genes, so a read error is possible. J is TRBJ2-5 and V is TRBV20-1; D is ambiguous. CDR1 is DFQATT, CDR2 SNEGSKA, per germline (reference sequence). The CDR3 runs 10 residues. CDR3 coding DNA: TGCAGTGCCACCGAAGAGGCCCAGTACTTC. It encodes CSATEEAQYF.

V and J are TRBV18 and TRBJ1-1; weak D call: TRBD1 (5 bases). V dropped 4 bases and J dropped 1 base, with 16 bases sitting between them. Germline loops: CDR1 KGHSH, CDR2 LQKENI. The CDR3 has 16 amino acids. The CDR3: CASSRSTGTRNTEAFF. CDR3 nucleotides: TGTGCCAGCTCACGGAGCACCGGGACGAGGAACACTGAAGCTTTCTTT.

The chain couples TRBV11-2 to TRBJ1-3; perhaps TRBD1 as D (6 bases). Germline V gene sequence: CDR1 SGHAT, CDR2 FQNNGV. V shed 3 bases and J shed 2 bases, with 11 bases lying between them. This CDR3 has 15 residues. In DNA form, the CDR3 reads TGTGCCAGCAGCTTGGTATCAGGGGCTGGAAACACCATATATTTT. As protein: CASSLVSGAGNTIYF.

This chain links TRBV29-1 with TRBJ2-7; D unresolved. This CDR3 has 15 residues. The germline V and J ends were trimmed by 0 bases and 4 bases, with 16 bases remaining between them. The germline V gene encodes CDR1 SQVTM and CDR2 ANQGSEA. The CDR3 DNA sequence: TGCAGCGTTGAAGATCGTAAAGGCGGTGGTTACGAGCAGTACTTC. Protein: CSVEDRKGGGYEQYF.

This clone was found once. Other nucleotide sequences in the sample specify the same CDR3. V is TRBV27 and J is TRBJ2-5, with unresolved D. CDR1 and CDR2 from the germline V gene are MNHEY and SMNVEV (reference sequence). The CDR3 length is 12 residues. Trimming shortened V by 3 bases and J by 4 bases, and 6 bases separated the two germline ends. CDR3 coding DNA: TGTGCCAGCAGTTTTTGGGGAGAGACCCAGTACTTC. Protein sequence: CASSFWGETQYF.

This chain joins TRBV6-6 and TRBJ2-1; D perhaps matches TRBD2 (6 bases). Germline V gene data show CDR1 as MNHNY and CDR2 as SVGAGI (reference sequence). V lost 5 bases to trimming and J lost 4 bases, with 12 bases between them. There are 14 residues in the CDR3. The CDR3 reads CASSRLDAYNEQFF. The CDR3 bases are TGTGCCAGCAGTAGACTAGACGCGTACAATGAGCAGTTCTTC.

The genes are TRBV11-3 and TRBJ1-1; 8 nucleotides agree with TRBD1. Germline V gene data show CDR1 as SGHNT and CDR2 as YENEEA. The junction had 10 bases not matched to a gene; V was cut back by 5 bases and J by 5 bases. The CDR3 runs 15 residues. The DNA for the CDR3 is TGTGCCAGCAGCCCTGGACAGGGCAGTGCGACTGAAGCTTTCTTT. Amino acids: CASSPGQGSATEAFF.

The chain couples TRBV7-2 to TRBJ2-2; TRBD2 aligns across 8 bases. The junction had 10 bases not matched to a gene; V was cut back by 1 base and J by 3 bases. Per the germline V gene, CDR1 is SGHTA and CDR2 is FQGNSA. The CDR3 consists of 18 residues. This CDR3 is CASSLGLAGRRYTGELFF. DNA for the CDR3: TGTGCCAGCAGCTTAGGGCTAGCGGGTAGGAGGTACACCGGGGAGCTGTTTTTT.

This chain connects TRBV28 to TRBJ2-7, with TRBD2 as a possible D gene (6 bases). CDR1 is MDHEN and CDR2 is SYDVKM in the germline V gene. Trimming pared 4 bases from V and 2 bases from J, leaving 24 bases between. The CDR3 totals 18 residues. The CDR3: CASSSLGGVGKKPYEQYF. CDR3 bases: TGTGCCAGCAGTTCCCTGGGGGGTGTAGGGAAAAAACCCTACGAGCAGTACTTC.

This chain joins TRBV29-1 and TRBJ1-1, with 9 bases lining up with TRBD1. This CDR3 contains 16 residues. V was clipped by 4 bases and J by 0 bases; unmatched bases: 9. Germline loops: CDR1 SQVTM, CDR2 ANQGSEA. The CDR3 reads CSVVGQGTIMNTEAFF. The CDR3 bases are TGCAGCGTTGTGGGACAGGGAACCATCATGAACACTGAAGCTTTCTTT.

V and J are TRBV18 and TRBJ1-5; D remains ambiguous. Trimming took 3 bases from V and 3 from J, leaving 12 bases between them. The CDR3 contains 15 residues. Germline CDR1 KGHSH, CDR2 LQKENI. The CDR3 bases are TGTGCCAGCTCACCCGGCCAGACGCCCAATCAGCCCCAGCATTTT. It yields the protein CASSPGQTPNQPQHF.

On this clone itself: This CDR3 is also generated by other DNA sequences in the sample. The genes are TRBV7-9 and TRBJ2-7; no clear D gene. The V end was cut by 3 bases, the J end by 1 base, with 7 bases between. Germline CDR1 SEHNR, CDR2 FQNEAQ (reference sequence). CDR3 length equals 13 residues. CDR3 DNA: TGTGCCAGCAGCTTGTTGCAGTCCTACGAGCAGTACTTC. It yields the protein CASSLLQSYEQYF.

This chain joins TRBV4-1 and TRBJ2-1; 9 nucleotides line up with TRBD2. CDR3 length: 16 amino acids. Looked up from germline, CDR1 is MGHRA and CDR2 is YSYEKL. V lost 5 bases to trimming and J lost 2 bases; unmatched junction nucleotides: 7. CDR3 bases: TGCGCCAGCAGCGACCTAGCGGGAAAAACCTACAATGAGCAGTTCTTC. It specifies CASSDLAGKTYNEQFF.

In its sample, this clone was seen a few times. The same CDR3 arises from other DNA sequences in this sample as well. V gene TRBV5-1 combines with J gene TRBJ2-5; no clear D. This CDR3 spans 12 amino acids. Trimming left V 0 bases short and J 5 bases short, with 5 bases between. Germline V gene data show CDR1 as SGHRS and CDR2 as YFSETQ. CDR3 bases: TGCGCCAGCAGCTTGGCCCTGGAGACCCAGTACTTC. The encoded protein is CASSLALETQYF.

The J gene is TRBJ2-6, the V gene TRBV18; maybe TRBD2 (7 bases). V shed 2 bases and J shed 3 bases, with 14 bases lying between them. Per germline, CDR1 KGHSH and CDR2 LQKENI. The CDR3 runs to 17 residues. The CDR3 bases are TGTGCCAGCTCACCAATGACGGGGGGCTTTGGGGCCAACGTCCTGACTTTC. Its protein is CASSPMTGGFGANVLTF.

Remarks on this clone: At the DNA level, this CDR3 is encoded by other sequences in the same sample as well. This CDR3 is CASSLRAGNTGELFF. The CDR3 nucleotides are TGCGCCAGCAGCTTGCGGGCAGGGAACACCGGGGAGCTGTTTTTT. This chain uses TRBV5-1 with TRBJ2-2; no reliable D call. The V gene's germline CDR1 is SGHRS and CDR2 YFSETQ. Trimming removed 1 base at V and 1 base at J, with 8 bases between. CDR3 length equals 15 residues.

Concerning this clone: Other DNA sequences in the sample encode the same CDR3. This chain uses TRBV28 with TRBJ1-2; TRBD1 might be the D (5 bases). V was cut by 6 bases and J by 2 bases, with 10 bases left in between. This CDR3 comprises 13 residues. Germline lookup yields CDR1 MDHEN and CDR2 SYDVKM. CDR3 sequence: CASSSGGNYGYTF. CDR3 nucleotide sequence: TGTGCCAGCAGCTCCGGGGGGAACTATGGCTACACCTTC.

The chain links TRBV28 to TRBJ1-2; D is uncertain. Germline CDR1 is MDHEN and CDR2 is SYDVKM. The V gene lost 8 bases and the J gene lost 5 bases, with 12 bases spanning the gap. The CDR3 covers 12 residues. CDR3 region: CASAGRTYGYTF. In nucleotides, the CDR3 is TGTGCCAGCGCAGGACGGACTTATGGCTACACCTTC.

The chain joins TRBV6-6 to TRBJ1-4, with D possibly being TRBD1 (5 bases). The CDR3 extends over 11 amino acids. V lost 2 bases and J 14 bases, leaving 9 bases between the germline ends. Per the germline V gene, CDR1 is MNHNY and CDR2 is SVGAGI (reference sequence). As DNA, the CDR3 is TGTGCCAGCAGTTACCGACGGGGCCTGTTTTTT. This encodes CASSYRRGLFF.

There are a few counts of this clone. The rearrangement joins TRBV30 to TRBJ1-1; 9 bases align to TRBD1. The CDR3 is 14 residues long. J lost 1 base, V lost 1 base, and 1 base had no gene match. CDR1 is GTSNPN, CDR2 SVGIG, per germline (reference sequence). CDR3 sequence reads: CAWSAGQGNTEAFF. CDR3 in DNA: TGTGCCTGGAGTGCGGGACAGGGGAACACTGAAGCTTTCTTT.

The chain uses TRBV28 and TRBJ1-3; TRBD1 matches at 7 bases. CDR3 length equals 17 residues. The germline CDR1 and CDR2 sequences are MDHEN and SYDVKM. V lost 4 bases, J lost 4 bases, and 13 bases stayed unmatched. The CDR3 region has the DNA TGTGCCAGCAGTTCGAGGACAGGACCACGTGGGGGAAACACCATATATTTT. Amino acid sequence: CASSSRTGPRGGNTIYF.

The chain joins TRBV6-4 to TRBJ2-2; 7 nucleotides line up with TRBD1. V lost 6 bases, J lost 6 bases, and 10 bases stayed unmatched. Germline V gives CDR1 MRHNA, CDR2 SNTAGT. The CDR3 is 15 residues long. The CDR3 reads CASSPGQERAGELFF. DNA for the CDR3: TGTGCCAGCAGCCCTGGACAGGAGAGGGCCGGGGAGCTGTTTTTT.

V and J are TRBV27 and TRBJ2-3; D remains ambiguous. In germline, CDR1 is MNHEY, CDR2 SMNVEV (reference sequence). The V gene lost 1 base and the J gene lost 5 bases, with 19 bases spanning the gap. This CDR3 comprises 17 residues. The CDR3 is CASSLYPPALPRDTQYF. DNA of the CDR3: TGTGCCAGCAGTTTATACCCCCCGGCCCTACCGCGAGATACGCAGTATTTT.